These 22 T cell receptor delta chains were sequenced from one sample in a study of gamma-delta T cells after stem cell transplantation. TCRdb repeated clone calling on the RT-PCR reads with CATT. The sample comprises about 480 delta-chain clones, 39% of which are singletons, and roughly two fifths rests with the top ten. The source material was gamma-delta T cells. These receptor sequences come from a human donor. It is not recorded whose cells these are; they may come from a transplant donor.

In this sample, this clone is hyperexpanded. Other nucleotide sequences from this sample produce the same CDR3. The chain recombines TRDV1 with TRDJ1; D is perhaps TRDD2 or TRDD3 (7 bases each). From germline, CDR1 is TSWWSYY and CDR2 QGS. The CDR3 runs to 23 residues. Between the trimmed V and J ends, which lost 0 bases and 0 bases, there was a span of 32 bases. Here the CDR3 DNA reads TGTGCTCTTGGGGAACTAGGGACTCTTCCTAAGTCTGACTGGGGCCCTTACACCGATAAACTCATCTTT. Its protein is CALGELGTLPKSDWGPYTDKLIF.

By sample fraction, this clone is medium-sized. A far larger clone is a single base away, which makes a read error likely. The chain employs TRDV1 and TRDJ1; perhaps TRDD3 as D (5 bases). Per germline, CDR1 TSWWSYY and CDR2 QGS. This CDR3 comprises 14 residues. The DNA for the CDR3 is TGTGCTCTTGGACGAGGGATCCCTCACCTTAAACCCATCTTT. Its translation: CALGRGIPHLKPIF.

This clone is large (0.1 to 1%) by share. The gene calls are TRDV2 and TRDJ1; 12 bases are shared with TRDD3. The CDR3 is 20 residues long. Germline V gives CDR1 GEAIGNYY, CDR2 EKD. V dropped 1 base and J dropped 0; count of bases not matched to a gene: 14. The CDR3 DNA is TGTGCCTGTGACACACTAAGTACTGGGGGATACCGATCGTACACCGATAAACTCATCTTT. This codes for CACDTLSTGGYRSYTDKLIF.

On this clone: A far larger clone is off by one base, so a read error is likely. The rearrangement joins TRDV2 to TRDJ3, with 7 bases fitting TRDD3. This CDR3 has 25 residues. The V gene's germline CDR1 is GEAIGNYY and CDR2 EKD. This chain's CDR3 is CACGTVSGWGTPLRLSSWDTRQMFF. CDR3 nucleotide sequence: TGTGCCTGTGGCACCGTGAGTGGATGGGGGACCCCGCTTCGTTTATCGTCCTGGGACACCCGACAGATGTTTTTC.

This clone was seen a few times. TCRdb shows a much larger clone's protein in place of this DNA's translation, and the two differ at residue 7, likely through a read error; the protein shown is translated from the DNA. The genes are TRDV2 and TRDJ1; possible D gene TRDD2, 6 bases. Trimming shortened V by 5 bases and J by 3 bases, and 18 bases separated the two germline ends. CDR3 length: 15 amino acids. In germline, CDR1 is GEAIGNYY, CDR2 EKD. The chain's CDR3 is CACVLLEDAADKLIF. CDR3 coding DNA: TGTGCCTGTGTCCTACTGGAGGATGCGGCCGATAAACTCATCTTT.

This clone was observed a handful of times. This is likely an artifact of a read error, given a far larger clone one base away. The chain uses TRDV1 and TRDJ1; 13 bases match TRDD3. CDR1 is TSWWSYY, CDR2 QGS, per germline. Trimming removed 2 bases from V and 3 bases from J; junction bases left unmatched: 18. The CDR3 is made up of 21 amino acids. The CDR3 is CALGEAFPLYWGIRVADKLIF. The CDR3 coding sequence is TGTGCTCTTGGGGAAGCCTTCCCACTTTACTGGGGGATACGCGTCGCCGATAAACTCATCTTT.

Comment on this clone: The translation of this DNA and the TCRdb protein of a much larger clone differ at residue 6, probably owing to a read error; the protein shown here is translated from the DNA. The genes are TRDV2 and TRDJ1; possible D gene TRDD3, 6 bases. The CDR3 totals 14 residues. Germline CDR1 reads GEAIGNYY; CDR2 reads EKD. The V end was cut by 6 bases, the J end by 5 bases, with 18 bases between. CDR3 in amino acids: CACSYRGKKDKLIF. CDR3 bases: TGTGCCTGTTCATACCGGGGGAAAAAGGATAAACTCATCTTT.

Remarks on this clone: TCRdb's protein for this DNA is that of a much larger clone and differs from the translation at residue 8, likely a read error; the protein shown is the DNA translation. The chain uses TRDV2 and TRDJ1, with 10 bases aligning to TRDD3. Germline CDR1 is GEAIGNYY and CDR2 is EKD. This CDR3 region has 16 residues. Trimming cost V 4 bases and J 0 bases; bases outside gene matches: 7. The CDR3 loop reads CACELGDILYTDKLIF. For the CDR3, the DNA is TGTGCCTGTGAGCTGGGGGATATCTTGTACACCGATAAACTCATCTTT.

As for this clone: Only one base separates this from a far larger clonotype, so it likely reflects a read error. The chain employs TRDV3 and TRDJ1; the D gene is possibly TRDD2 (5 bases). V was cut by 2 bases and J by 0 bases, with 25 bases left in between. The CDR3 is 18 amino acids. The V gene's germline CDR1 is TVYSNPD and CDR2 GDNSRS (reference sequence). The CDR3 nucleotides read TGTGCCTTTCGACCCACCTTTACCTACTTACGGTACACCGATAAACTCATCTTT. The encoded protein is CAFRPTFTYLRYTDKLIF.

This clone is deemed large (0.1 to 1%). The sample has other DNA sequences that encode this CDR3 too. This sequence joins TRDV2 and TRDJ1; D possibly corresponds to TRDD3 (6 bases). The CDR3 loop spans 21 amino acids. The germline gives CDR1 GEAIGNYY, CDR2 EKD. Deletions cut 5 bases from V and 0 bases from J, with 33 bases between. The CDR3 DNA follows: TGTGCCTGTGTCTCTCTACTCGTTGGGGGGCCTTTGTCGAACTACACCGATAAACTCATCTTT. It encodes CACVSLLVGGPLSNYTDKLIF.

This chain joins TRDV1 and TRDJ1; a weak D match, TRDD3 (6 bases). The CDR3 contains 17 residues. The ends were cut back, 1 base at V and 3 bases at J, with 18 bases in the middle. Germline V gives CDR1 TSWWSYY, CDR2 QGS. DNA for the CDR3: TGTGCTCTTGGGGAACCGATACTCTTGGGGGTCGCCGATAAACTCATCTTT. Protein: CALGEPILLGVADKLIF.

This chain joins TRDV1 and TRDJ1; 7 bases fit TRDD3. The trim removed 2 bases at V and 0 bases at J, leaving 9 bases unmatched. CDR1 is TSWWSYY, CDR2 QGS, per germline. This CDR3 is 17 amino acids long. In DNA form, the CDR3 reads TGTGCTCTTGGGGAAGGAGCGGGGGATCGGGACACCGATAAACTCATCTTT. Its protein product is CALGEGAGDRDTDKLIF.

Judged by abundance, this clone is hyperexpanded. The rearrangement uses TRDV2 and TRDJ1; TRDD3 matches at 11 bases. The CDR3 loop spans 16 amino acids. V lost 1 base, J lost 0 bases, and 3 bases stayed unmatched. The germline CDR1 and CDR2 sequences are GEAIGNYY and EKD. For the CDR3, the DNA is TGTGCCTGTGACACTTTACTGGGGGATAACACCGATAAACTCATCTTT. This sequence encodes CACDTLLGDNTDKLIF.

In DNA form, the CDR3 reads TGTGCCTGTGACAATCTCCTGGGGGATACAGGCAAACTCATCTTT. Encoded protein: CACDNLLGDTGKLIF. This rearrangement joins TRDV2 to TRDJ1; 11 bases align to TRDD3. Per the germline V gene, CDR1 is GEAIGNYY and CDR2 is EKD. Losses at the gene ends were 2 bases for V and 8 bases for J; bases not matched to a gene: 9. The CDR3 is made up of 15 amino acids.

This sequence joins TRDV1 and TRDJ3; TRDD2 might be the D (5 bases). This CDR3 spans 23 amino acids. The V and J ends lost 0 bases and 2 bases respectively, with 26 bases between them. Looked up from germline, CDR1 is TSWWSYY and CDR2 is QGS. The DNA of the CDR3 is TGTGCTCTTGGGGAACTCGGCCGCTTCCCTCCCGTCGGGCGTACCTGGGACACCCGACAGATGTTTTTC. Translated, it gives CALGELGRFPPVGRTWDTRQMFF.

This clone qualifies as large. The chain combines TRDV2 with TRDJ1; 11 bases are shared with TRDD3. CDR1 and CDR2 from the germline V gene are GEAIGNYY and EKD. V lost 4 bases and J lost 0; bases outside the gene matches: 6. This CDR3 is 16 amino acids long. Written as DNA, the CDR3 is TGTGCCTGTGAGCTGGGGGATACCTTGTACACCGATAAACTCATCTTT. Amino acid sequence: CACELGDTLYTDKLIF.

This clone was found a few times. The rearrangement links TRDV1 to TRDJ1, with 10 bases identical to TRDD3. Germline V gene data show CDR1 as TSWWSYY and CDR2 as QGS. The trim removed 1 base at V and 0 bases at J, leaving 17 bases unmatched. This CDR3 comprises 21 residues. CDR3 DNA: TGTGCTCTTGGGGAACCTACTACGTGGGGGATACTTATAGGGTACACCGATAAACTCATCTTT. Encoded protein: CALGEPTTWGILIGYTDKLIF.

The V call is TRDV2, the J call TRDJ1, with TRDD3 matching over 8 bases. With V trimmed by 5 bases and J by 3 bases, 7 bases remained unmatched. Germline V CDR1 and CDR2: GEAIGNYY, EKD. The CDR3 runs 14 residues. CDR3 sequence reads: CACVLLGVSDKLIF. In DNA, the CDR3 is TGTGCCTGTGTCCTACTGGGGGTGTCCGATAAACTCATCTTT.

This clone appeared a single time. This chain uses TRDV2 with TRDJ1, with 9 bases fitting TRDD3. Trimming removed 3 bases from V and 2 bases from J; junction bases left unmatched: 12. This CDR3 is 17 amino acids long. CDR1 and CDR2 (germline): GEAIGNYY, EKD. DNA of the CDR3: TGTGCCTGTGACTCGGCGGCCCGGGGGATACTTACCGATAAACTCATCTTT. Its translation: CACDSAARGILTDKLIF.

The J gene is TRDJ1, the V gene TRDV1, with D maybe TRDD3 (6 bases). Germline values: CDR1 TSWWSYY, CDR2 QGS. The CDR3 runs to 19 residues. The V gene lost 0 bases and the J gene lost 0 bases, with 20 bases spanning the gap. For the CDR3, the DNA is TGTGCTCTTGGGGAACTTTCTGAGGGCGGCTGGGGATACACCGATAAACTCATCTTT. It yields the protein CALGELSEGGWGYTDKLIF.

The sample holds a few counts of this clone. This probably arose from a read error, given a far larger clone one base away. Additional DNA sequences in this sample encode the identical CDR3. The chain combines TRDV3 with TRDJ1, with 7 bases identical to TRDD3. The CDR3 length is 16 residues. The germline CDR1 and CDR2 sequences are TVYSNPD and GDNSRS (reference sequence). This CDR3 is CAFYTVGDWVTDKLIF. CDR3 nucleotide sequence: TGCGCCTTTTACACGGTGGGGGACTGGGTCACCGATAAACTCATCTTT. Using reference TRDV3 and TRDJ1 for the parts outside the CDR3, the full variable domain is CDKVTQSSPDQTVASGSEVVLLCTYDTVYSNPDLFWYRIRPDYSFQFVFYGDNSRSEGADFTQGRFSVKHILTQKAFHLVISPVRTEDSATYYCAFYTVGDWVTDKLIFGKGTRVTVEP.

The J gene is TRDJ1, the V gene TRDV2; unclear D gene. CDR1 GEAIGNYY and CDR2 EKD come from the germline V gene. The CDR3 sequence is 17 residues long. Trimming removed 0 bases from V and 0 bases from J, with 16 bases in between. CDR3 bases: TGTGCCTGTGACACCGCCGACCGGGGCCAGTACACCGATAAACTCATCTTT. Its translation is CACDTADRGQYTDKLIF.